This entry lists 25 T cell receptor beta chains sequenced from one sample in a study of cytomegalovirus exposure and HLA in healthy donors. Researchers ran the PCR with 60 Vbeta and 13 Jbeta primers. TCRdb's table, derived via immunoSEQ multiplex PCR, lists solely in-frame clones and lacks some. The sample consists of around 130,000 clones, roughly four fifths of them appearing once. The sample comprised PBMCs. These receptor sequences come from a male donor in good health and CMV-seropositive.

The chain recombines TRBV27 with TRBJ2-7; possible D gene TRBD2, 5 bases. Germline CDR1 is MNHEY and CDR2 is SMNVEV (reference sequence). The CDR3 spans 13 residues. Trimming left V 3 bases short and J 5 bases short, with 11 bases between. The CDR3 protein is CASSFLPGDEQYF. In nucleotides, the CDR3 is TGTGCCAGCAGTTTCCTGCCCGGGGACGAGCAGTACTTC.

The gene calls are TRBV7-2 and TRBJ2-2, with D tentatively TRBD2 (6 bases). CDR1 SGHTA and CDR2 FQGNSA come from the germline V gene. Deletions cut 5 bases from V and 2 bases from J, with 12 bases between. The CDR3 length is 15 residues. Here the CDR3 reads CASSTYGLNTGELFF. DNA of the CDR3: TGTGCCAGCAGCACATATGGACTAAACACCGGGGAGCTGTTTTTT.

The V and J genes are TRBV7-2 and TRBJ2-7; 8 nucleotides line up with TRBD2. V lost 4 bases and J lost 2; bases outside the gene matches: 4. Germline loops: CDR1 SGHTA, CDR2 FQGNSA. The CDR3 has 14 amino acids. The CDR3 loop is CASSSLAAPYEQYF. The CDR3 DNA sequence: TGTGCCAGCAGCTCACTAGCGGCCCCCTACGAGCAGTACTTC.

This rearrangement joins TRBV28 to TRBJ1-5, with 8 bases that match TRBD1. The junction had 13 bases not matched to a gene; V was cut back by 9 bases and J by 0 bases. The V gene's germline CDR1 is MDHEN and CDR2 SYDVKM. CDR3 size: 17 residues. The CDR3 DNA follows: TGTGCCAGTTGCCCGGGGGCAGGGGGCCATAGCAATCAGCCCCAGCATTTT. Amino acids: CASCPGAGGHSNQPQHF. Variable domain in full (rest from reference TRBV28 and TRBJ1-5): DVKVTQSSRYLVKRTGEKVFLECVQDMDHENMFWYRQDPGLGLRLIYFSYDVKMKEKGDIPEGYSVSREKKERFSLILESASTNQTSMYLCASCPGAGGHSNQPQHFGDGTRLSIL.

V is TRBV6-5 and J is TRBJ1-2, with a tentative D call TRBD1 (6 bases). Germline loops: CDR1 MNHEY, CDR2 SVGAGI. The CDR3 totals 14 residues. The ends were cut back, 2 bases at V and 8 bases at J, with 15 bases in the middle. The CDR3 reads CASSYGGGGSGYTF. The CDR3 DNA sequence: TGTGCCAGCAGTTACGGGGGAGGGGGATCGGGCTACACCTTC.

This clone came up once. The chain has TRBV6-4 and TRBJ2-7; D not resolved. The J call may be in error: the DNA end matches TRBJ2-1 better. Germline-derived CDR1 and CDR2 are MRHNA and SNTAGT. The CDR3 totals 15 residues. Here the CDR3 reads CASSDGESSYNEQFF. In nucleotides, the CDR3 is TGTGCCAGCAGTGACGGAGAGAGCTCCTACAATGAGCAGTTCTTC.

This clone came up a few times. This sequence joins TRBV5-6 and TRBJ1-3; D is ambiguous. The CDR3 has 15 residues. Germline V CDR1 and CDR2: SGHDT, YYEEEE. Between the trimmed V and J ends, which lost 0 bases and 5 bases, there was a span of 12 bases. The CDR3 coding sequence is TGTGCCAGCAGCTTGGTGGGCGAGCGGAGAAACACCATATATTTT. Protein sequence: CASSLVGERRNTIYF.

V and J are TRBV4-2 and TRBJ2-5; D possibly corresponds to TRBD2 (7 bases). This CDR3 spans 16 amino acids. CDR1 is LGHNA, CDR2 YNFKEQ, per germline. Trimming pared 0 bases from V and 2 bases from J, leaving 13 bases between. In nucleotides, the CDR3 is TGTGCCAGCAGCCAAGACGGGGGGCGGATTCAAGAGACCCAGTACTTC. Amino acids: CASSQDGGRIQETQYF.

The V call is TRBV15, the J call TRBJ1-5, with D hard to call. The ends were cut back, 1 base at V and 2 bases at J, with 9 bases in the middle. CDR1 and CDR2 from the germline V gene are LNHNV and YYDKDF (reference sequence). This CDR3 contains 15 residues. The CDR3 reads CATSRGPVGNQPQHF. CDR3 sequence (DNA): TGTGCCACCAGCAGAGGTCCGGTAGGCAATCAGCCCCAGCATTTT.

The chain recombines TRBV7-2 with TRBJ2-1; 7 bases match TRBD2. Germline V gene lookup returns CDR1 SGHTA and CDR2 FQGNSA. The CDR3 is 13 amino acids. J was trimmed by 0 bases and V by 10 bases; bases with no gene match: 3. The CDR3 reads CATGGSSYNEQFF. For the CDR3, the DNA is TGTGCCACAGGCGGGAGCTCCTACAATGAGCAGTTCTTC. Looking up the rest from reference TRBV7-2 and TRBJ2-1 gives the full variable domain: GAGVSQSPSNKVTEKGKDVELRCDPISGHTALYWYRQSLGQGLEFLIYFQGNSAPDKSGLPSDRFSAERTGGSVSTLTIQRTQQEDSAVYLCATGGSSYNEQFFGPGTRLTVL.

This clone was counted once. The chain uses TRBV27 and TRBJ2-1; 8 positions match TRBD2. With 2 bases clipped from V and 9 bases from J, the junction kept 6 bases outside the gene matches. Germline loops: CDR1 MNHEY, CDR2 SMNVEV (reference sequence). CDR3 length equals 14 residues. CDR3 region: CASSLVGRVGEQFF. The CDR3 DNA reads TGTGCCAGCAGTTTAGTCGGGAGGGTTGGTGAGCAGTTCTTC.

The chain recombines TRBV4-3 with TRBJ2-3; 10 bases match TRBD2. This CDR3 has 17 residues. Germline V lookup: CDR1 LGHNA, CDR2 YSLEER. The ends lost 0 bases at V and 4 bases at J; junction bases unmatched: 7. The CDR3 sequence: CASSQEISGRAPDTQYF. CDR3 bases: TGCGCCAGCAGCCAAGAAATAAGCGGGAGGGCCCCAGATACGCAGTATTTT.

The chain joins TRBV9 to TRBJ1-3; no reliable D call. V was clipped by 0 bases and J by 4 bases, with 8 bases between them. CDR3 length: 14 amino acids. The germline gives CDR1 SGDLS, CDR2 YYNGEE. The CDR3 DNA sequence: TGTGCCAGCAGCGTAGCTACTACGGGAAACACCATATATTTT. It codes for CASSVATTGNTIYF.

This sequence joins TRBV10-3 and TRBJ2-7; D is perhaps TRBD2 (5 bases). CDR3 length equals 13 residues. Trimming shortened V by 0 bases and J by 4 bases, and 7 bases separated the two germline ends. In germline, CDR1 is ENHRY, CDR2 SYGVKD. CDR3 residues: CAISESERYEQYF. CDR3 in DNA: TGTGCCATCAGTGAGTCCGAGCGGTACGAGCAGTACTTC.

The genes are TRBV7-8 and TRBJ2-1, with 9 nucleotides matching TRBD2. J lost 4 bases, V lost 5 bases, and 3 bases had no gene match. Germline V gives CDR1 SGHVS, CDR2 FQNEAQ. This CDR3 is built from 14 residues. CDR3 sequence (DNA): TGTGCCAGCAGCCCGGGACTAGCATACAATGAGCAGTTCTTC. The encoded protein is CASSPGLAYNEQFF.

This chain links TRBV15 with TRBJ2-7; no clear D gene. With 0 bases removed from V and 1 base from J, the gap between germline ends came to 4 bases. The CDR3 has 13 residues. Germline values: CDR1 LNHNV, CDR2 YYDKDF (reference sequence). In nucleotides, the CDR3 is TGTGCCACCAGCAGAGATCCTTCCTACGAGCAGTACTTC. It is translated as CATSRDPSYEQYF. Drawing the rest from reference TRBV15 and TRBJ2-7, the complete variable domain is DAMVIQNPRYQVTQFGKPVTLSCSQTLNHNVMYWYQQKSSQAPKLLFHYYDKDFNNEADTPDNFQSRRPNTSFCFLDIRSPGLGDTAMYLCATSRDPSYEQYFGPGTRLTVT.

This chain connects TRBV9 to TRBJ2-3, with 10 bases that match TRBD2. Germline V gene sequence: CDR1 SGDLS, CDR2 YYNGEE. The CDR3 is 16 residues long. The V gene end was trimmed by 6 bases and the J gene end by 0 bases; junction bases not matched to a gene: 7. In nucleotides, the CDR3 is TGTGCCAGCACCGGAGCGGGAGGGACTAGCACAGATACGCAGTATTTT. This sequence encodes CASTGAGGTSTDTQYF.

The chain has TRBV15 and TRBJ2-1; 12 nucleotides line up with TRBD2. V lost 5 bases and J lost 9; bases outside the gene matches: 8. Per the germline V gene, CDR1 is LNHNV and CDR2 is YYDKDF (reference sequence). CDR3 size: 15 residues. The CDR3 DNA follows: TGTGCCACCAGCTGGACTAGCGGGACTGGGACTGAGCAGTTCTTC. Residues: CATSWTSGTGTEQFF.

This chain links TRBV28 with TRBJ1-2; D is unclear. Trimming removed 1 base at V and 6 bases at J, with 6 bases between. The CDR3 is 12 amino acids. Germline loops: CDR1 MDHEN, CDR2 SYDVKM. The CDR3 nucleotides read TGTGCCAGCAGTTTATTAACAGATGGCTACACCTTC. Its translation: CASSLLTDGYTF.

The chain combines TRBV6-1 with TRBJ2-5, with D possibly being TRBD1 (6 bases). This CDR3 comprises 15 residues. Trimming left V 8 bases short and J 2 bases short, with 18 bases between. CDR1 and CDR2 (germline): MNHNS, SASEGT. The CDR3 loop is CASSRQASPQETQYF. CDR3 DNA: TGTGCCAGCTCCCGACAGGCTAGTCCACAAGAGACCCAGTACTTC.

V gene TRBV4-3 combines with J gene TRBJ2-1, with TRBD2 matching 7 bases. The trim removed 1 base at V and 5 bases at J, leaving 14 bases unmatched. This CDR3 has 18 amino acids. Germline-derived CDR1 and CDR2 are LGHNA and YSLEER. The DNA of the CDR3 is TGCGCCAGCAGCCAAGTAAGGCGGGAGCTAGCGGAAGACAATGAGCAGTTCTTC. This encodes CASSQVRRELAEDNEQFF.

V and J are TRBV27 and TRBJ2-7; 8 bases map to TRBD2. V lost 2 bases and J lost 7; bases outside the gene matches: 10. The CDR3 is made up of 15 amino acids. The V gene's germline CDR1 is MNHEY and CDR2 SMNVEV (reference sequence). DNA of the CDR3: TGTGCCAGCAGTTTAATATTAGCGGGGAGACCGGAGCAGTACTTC. Translation: CASSLILAGRPEQYF.

The chain employs TRBV7-2 and TRBJ1-2; 9 bases align to TRBD1. The CDR3 runs to 14 residues. The junction had 8 bases not matched to a gene; V was cut back by 5 bases and J by 7 bases. Germline CDR1 and CDR2: SGHTA and FQGNSA. The CDR3 DNA reads as TGTGCCAGCAGCCCACAGGGGGCGCATGGTGGCTACACCTTC. As protein: CASSPQGAHGGYTF.

This chain links TRBV9 with TRBJ2-1, with 9 bases lining up with TRBD2. The CDR3 is 20 residues long. The trim removed 3 bases at V and 0 bases at J, leaving 16 bases unmatched. Germline values: CDR1 SGDLS, CDR2 YYNGEE. CDR3 DNA sequence: TGTGCCAGCAGCGGACGGGTAGGAAGCGGGAGGTTATCCTCCTACAATGAGCAGTTCTTC. It specifies CASSGRVGSGRLSSYNEQFF. Combining the CDR3 with reference TRBV9 and TRBJ2-1 gives the whole variable domain DSGVTQTPKHLITATGQRVTLRCSPRSGDLSVYWYQQSLDQGLQFLIQYYNGEERAKGNILERFSAQQFPDLHSELNLSSLELGDSALYFCASSGRVGSGRLSSYNEQFFGPGTRLTVL.

DNA of the CDR3: TGTGCCAGCAGCCTATCAAACAGGGGTCAGACCCAGTACTTC. Translated: CASSLSNRGQTQYF. This rearrangement joins TRBV7-2 to TRBJ2-5; 7 bases are a match to TRBD1. The ends lost 5 bases at V and 6 bases at J; junction bases unmatched: 9. Germline values: CDR1 SGHTA, CDR2 FQGNSA. The CDR3 spans 14 residues.